This TCR beta chain was identified during a study of blood T cell repertoires in COVID-19. This clone was observed a few times. The V gene's germline CDR1 is SGHNT and CDR2 YENEEA. This CDR3 has 15 residues. V dropped 2 bases and J dropped 5 bases, with 12 bases sitting between them. TCRdb's copy holds only in-frame clones and misses some; the assay was immunoSEQ multiplex PCR. This sample carries a few hundred thousand clones, 80% to 85% of them seen once, and the ten largest clones take less than 2.5%. The sample taken for sequencing was peripheral blood. This sequence originates from a woman in her sixties with acute or convalescent COVID-19. The chain carries TRBV11-3 and TRBJ2-2, with a weak D call TRBD2 (6 bases). The CDR3 bases are TGTGCCAGCAGCTTAAATATGGGGGGAACCGGGGAGCTGTTTTTT. It specifies CASSLNMGGTGELFF.